A selection of T cell receptor beta chains follows, all from one sample in a study of cytomegalovirus exposure and HLA in healthy donors. Libraries were prepared by immunoSEQ multiplex PCR; TCRdb keeps only in-frame clonotypes and omits some of them. The sample data list 50,000 to 70,000 clones. Input material: PBMCs. Every receptor here comes from a woman aged 18 to 35 in good health and CMV-seronegative. Each CDR3 is given with its conserved first and last residue. A D gene is named only where the DNA matches it firmly.

V gene	D gene	J gene	CDR3 protein
TRBV11-3	TRBD2	TRBJ2-3	CASSLTMASGRRSPDTQYF
TRBV4-1	-	TRBJ1-3	CASSQDSRGDLSGNTIYF
TRBV5-1	-	TRBJ2-1	CASSGSGYEQFF
TRBV30	-	TRBJ1-1	CAWSVQGRMNTEAFF
TRBV2	TRBD2	TRBJ2-4	CASSRSGRGTKNIQYF
TRBV2	TRBD2	TRBJ2-3	CASTRLAGGPGTDTQYF
TRBV9	TRBD1	TRBJ1-1	CASSVSGTGGTEAFF
TRBV7-8	-	TRBJ2-2	CASSLGLLNTGELFF
TRBV30	TRBD2	TRBJ2-3	CAWNLAGGDTQYF
TRBV6-5	TRBD2	TRBJ2-2	CASRATGGYTGELFF
TRBV6-5	-	TRBJ2-7	CASSPGGEQYF
TRBV25-1	-	TRBJ2-7	CASSEGGTSYEQYF
TRBV6-1	-	TRBJ2-5	CASINSRGAQETQYF
TRBV6-1	TRBD2	TRBJ2-3	CASTTGGHTDTQYF
TRBV6-6	-	TRBJ1-3	CASSSGSAGNTIYF
TRBV6-4	TRBD2	TRBJ2-3	CASSDRAGGTDTQYF
TRBV5-4	-	TRBJ1-6	CASSLGGGQISPLHF
TRBV14	-	TRBJ1-1	CASSQDLGGRGAFF
TRBV19	-	TRBJ1-2	CASSKSDRMNYGYTF
TRBV29-1	-	TRBJ1-2	CSVTALNYGYTF
TRBV18	-	TRBJ1-1	CASSPQTVSSTEAFF
TRBV7-9	-	TRBJ2-7	CASSSVLGGSFYEQYF
TRBV11-3	TRBD2	TRBJ2-7	CASRVAGGIPYEQYF
TRBV25-1	-	TRBJ2-7	CASSEPIQIGGGREQYF
TRBV7-9	-	TRBJ1-1	CASRSEGRGGEAFF
TRBV7-9	TRBD2	TRBJ2-7	CASSTQTSGRAPGSYEQYF
TRBV2	-	TRBJ1-1	CASQNAENTEAFF
TRBV5-1	-	TRBJ1-4	CASSLARQATNEKLFF
TRBV6-1	-	TRBJ1-1	CASSSSMNTEAFF
TRBV7-9	-	TRBJ2-2	CASSPLYLPGTGELFF
TRBV4-1	-	TRBJ1-6	CASSQGVWPLHF
TRBV10-3	-	TRBJ2-7	CAISIGGGEQYF
TRBV20-1	-	TRBJ1-5	CSARTGWTQHF
TRBV7-9	-	TRBJ1-2	CASSSYRFGYGYTF
TRBV27	-	TRBJ2-5	CASSFRTDRQETQYF
TRBV15	TRBD1	TRBJ1-4	CATSRAGQLYEKLFF
TRBV9	-	TRBJ1-1	CASSVDGTGGTEAFF
TRBV6-5	-	TRBJ1-2	CASSYSRTLNYGYTF
TRBV4-1	-	TRBJ2-3	CASSQVGGTDTQYF
TRBV12-5	TRBD2	TRBJ2-7	CASGFAPVLGGGSYEQYF
TRBV7-3	TRBD2	TRBJ2-1	CASSLGTSGYNEQFF
TRBV23-1	-	TRBJ1-1	CASISSRNTEAFF